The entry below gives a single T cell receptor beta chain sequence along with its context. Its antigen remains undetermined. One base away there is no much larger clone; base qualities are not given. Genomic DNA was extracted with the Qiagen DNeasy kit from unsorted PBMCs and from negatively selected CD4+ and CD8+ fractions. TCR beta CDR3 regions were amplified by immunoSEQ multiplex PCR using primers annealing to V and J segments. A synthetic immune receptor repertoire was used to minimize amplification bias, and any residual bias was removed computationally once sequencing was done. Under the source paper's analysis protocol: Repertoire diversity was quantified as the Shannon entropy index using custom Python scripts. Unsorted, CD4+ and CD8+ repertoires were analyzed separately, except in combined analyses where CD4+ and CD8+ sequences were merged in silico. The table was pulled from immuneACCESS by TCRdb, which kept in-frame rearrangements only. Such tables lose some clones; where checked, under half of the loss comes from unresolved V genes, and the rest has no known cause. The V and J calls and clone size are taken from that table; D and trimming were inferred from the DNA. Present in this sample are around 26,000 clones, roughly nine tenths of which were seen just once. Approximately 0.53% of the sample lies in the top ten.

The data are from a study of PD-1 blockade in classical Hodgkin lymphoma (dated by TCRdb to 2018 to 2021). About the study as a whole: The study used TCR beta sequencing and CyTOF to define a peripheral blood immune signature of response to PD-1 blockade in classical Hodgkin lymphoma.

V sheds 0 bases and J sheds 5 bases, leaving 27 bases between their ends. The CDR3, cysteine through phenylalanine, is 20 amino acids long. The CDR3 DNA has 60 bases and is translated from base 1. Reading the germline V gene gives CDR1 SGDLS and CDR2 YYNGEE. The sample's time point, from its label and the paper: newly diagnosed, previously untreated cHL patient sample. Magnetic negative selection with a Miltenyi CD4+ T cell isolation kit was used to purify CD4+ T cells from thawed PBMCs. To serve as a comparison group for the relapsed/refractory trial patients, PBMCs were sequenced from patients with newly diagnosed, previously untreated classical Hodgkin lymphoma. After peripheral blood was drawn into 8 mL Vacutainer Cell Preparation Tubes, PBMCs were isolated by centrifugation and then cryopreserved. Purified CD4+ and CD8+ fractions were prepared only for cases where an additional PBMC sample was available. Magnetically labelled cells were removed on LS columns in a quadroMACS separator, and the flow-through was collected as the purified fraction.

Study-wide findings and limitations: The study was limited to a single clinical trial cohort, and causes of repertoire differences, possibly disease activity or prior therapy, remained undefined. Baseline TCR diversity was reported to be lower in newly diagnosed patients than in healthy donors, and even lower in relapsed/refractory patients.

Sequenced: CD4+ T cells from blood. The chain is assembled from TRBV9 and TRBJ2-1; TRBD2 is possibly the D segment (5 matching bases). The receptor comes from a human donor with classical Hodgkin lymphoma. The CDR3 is CASSVEGNFRRTEKNNEQFF. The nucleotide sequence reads TGTGCCAGCAGCGTAGAGGGCAATTTCAGGAGGACGGAAAAAAACAATGAGCAGTTCTTC.